The 5 T cell receptor beta chains below were found in one sample sequenced in a study of cytomegalovirus exposure and HLA in healthy donors listed by TCRdb under 2017. Libraries were constructed by the immunoSEQ multiplex PCR assay. For the multiplex PCR, a mixture combining 60 forward primers for TCR Vbeta segments and 13 reverse primers for TCR Jbeta segments was used. This immuneACCESS table, as held by TCRdb, lists in-frame sequences with V and J called but not all clones. Of the missing ones, under half trace to an unresolved V gene in checked studies; the others have no known cause. This sample comprises 150,000 to 200,000 clones, around 90% of them detected only once. The top ten clonotypes cover roughly 1.9% of the sample. Input material: PBMCs. The receptor set was obtained from a woman in her late teens or twenties in good health and CMV-seronegative.

This clone occurred once. The chain combines TRBV18 with TRBJ2-1; 8 bases fit TRBD2. V shed 3 bases, J shed 2 bases, and the junction held 3 bases outside the gene matches. The CDR3 has 15 amino acids. Germline V gene data show CDR1 as KGHSH and CDR2 as LQKENI. In nucleotides, the CDR3 is TGTGCCAGCTCACCTATAGCGGGAACCTACAATGAGCAGTTCTTC. Its translation is CASSPIAGTYNEQFF.

J is TRBJ2-7 and V is TRBV30, with 8 positions matching TRBD2. Germline V gene lookup returns CDR1 GTSNPN and CDR2 SVGIG (reference sequence). V shed 2 bases, J shed 6 bases, and the junction held 12 bases outside the gene matches. The CDR3 runs to 15 residues. As DNA, the CDR3 is TGTGCCTGGAGTCTCTCCGGGACTAGGTTCTCCGAGCAGTACTTC. Residues: CAWSLSGTRFSEQYF.

This rearrangement joins TRBV11-3 to TRBJ1-2, with D unresolved. This CDR3 has 15 amino acids. Germline values: CDR1 SGHNT, CDR2 YENEEA. V was clipped by 6 bases and J by 7 bases, with 21 bases between them. Here the CDR3 reads CASSWRGRQEGGYTF. The CDR3 DNA sequence: TGTGCCAGCAGTTGGCGAGGCCGCCAGGAGGGTGGCTACACCTTC.

This clone was detected a few times. This chain joins TRBV2 and TRBJ2-1; 12 nucleotides align to TRBD2. The germline V gene encodes CDR1 SNHLY and CDR2 FYNNEI. Trimming at V came to 4 bases and at J to 15 bases, leaving 10 bases not matched to a gene. The CDR3 sequence is 14 residues long. The CDR3 DNA sequence: TGTGCCAGCAGTGTGCGGCTAGCGGGAGGGGAGTGGTTCTTC. Amino acids: CASSVRLAGGEWFF.

The rearrangement joins TRBV6-6 to TRBJ2-7; TRBD1 matches at 7 bases. The germline gives CDR1 MNHNY, CDR2 SVGAGI (reference sequence). This CDR3 contains 15 residues. The J segment lost 1 base and the V segment lost 2 bases, leaving 5 bases of the junction unmatched. CDR3 in DNA: TGTGCCAGCAGTTACGCCGGGACAGATTCCTACGAGCAGTACTTC. Translation gives CASSYAGTDSYEQYF.